This TCR beta chain derives from a study of neurological immune-mediated disorders. General observations from the study: Subjects shared no identical expanded-clone CDR3 amino acid sequences, suggesting private TCR-beta repertoires in all groups. The greatest TCR clonal expansion appeared in HTLV-1-associated myelopathy and the smallest, falling below healthy controls, in multiple sclerosis.

The cDNA was generated through 5'RACE incorporating 10-nucleotide random UMIs. TCRdb processed the 5' RACE reads anew with MiXCR; each CDR3 protein has one entry. Of about 50,000 distinct CDR3 sequences in the sample, about 9.3% are singletons; the top ten hold 20% to 25%. Germline V gene sequence: CDR1 MGHRA, CDR2 YSYEKL. Trimming took 0 bases from V and 5 from J, leaving 9 bases between them. The CDR3 is made up of 14 amino acids. There are many counts of this clonotype. Its cognate antigen is unknown. The V and J genes are TRBV4-1 and TRBJ2-3; possibly TRBD2 for D (5 bases). This TCR was sampled from a woman between 40 and 50 years old with HTLV-1-associated myelopathy (HAM/TSP). Sample: PBMCs. The CDR3 loop reads CASSQEEVGDTQYF. DNA of the CDR3: TGCGCCAGCAGCCAAGAGGAGGTAGGAGATACGCAGTATTTT.